The rows below give T cell receptor beta chains drawn from one sample of a study of blood T cells in healthy people across ages. TCRdb processed the 5' RACE reads anew with MiXCR; each CDR3 protein has one entry. The sample lists roughly 1,500,000 distinct CDR3 sequences, about 43% occurring once. The sequencing sample was made of blood. The source of these receptors is a woman younger than 30 in good health. Both conserved end residues are part of each CDR3. The D gene is left open where the match is weak. Clone size, where shown, is once, few, many, or a class for clones that have expanded.

TRBV7-2	.	TRBJ2-4	.	CASSLDRRNIQYF	TGTGCCAGCAGCTTAGATCGGAGAAACATTCAGTACTTC
TRBV5-1	.	TRBJ2-1	.	CASSPAGQSSYNEQFF	TGCGCCAGCAGCCCGGCGGGACAGAGCTCCTACAATGAGCAGTTCTTC
TRBV7-2	many	TRBJ1-5	.	CASSYSGASNQPQHF	TGTGCCAGCAGCTACTCAGGGGCTAGCAATCAGCCCCAGCATTTT
TRBV27	.	TRBJ2-5	.	CASSLYPYRVTKETQYF	TGTGCCAGCAGTCTTTACCCCTACAGGGTTACGAAAGAGACCCAGTACTTC
TRBV9	.	TRBJ2-7	.	CASSVGTGGELYEQYF	TGTGCCAGCAGCGTAGGTACGGGGGGCGAGCTCTACGAGCAGTACTTC
TRBV7-9	.	TRBJ2-6	TRBD1	CASSFKKRGQGLSGANVLTF	TGTGCCAGCAGCTTTAAAAAAAGGGGACAGGGTCTCTCTGGGGCCAACGTCCTGACTTTC
TRBV27	.	TRBJ2-7	.	CASSLSQGVYNEQYF	TGTGCCAGCAGTTTATCCCAGGGTGTCTACAATGAGCAGTACTTC
TRBV28	.	TRBJ1-1	.	CALAGWGEAFF	TGTGCCCTTGCGGGTTGGGGTGAAGCTTTCTTT
TRBV4-2	many	TRBJ1-1	TRBD1	CASSPGTGWGTEAFF	TGTGCCAGCAGCCCGGGGACAGGGTGGGGCACTGAAGCTTTCTTT
TRBV29-1	few	TRBJ1-1	TRBD1	CSVEGLQGPNTEAFF	TGCAGCGTTGAGGGTTTACAGGGGCCGAACACTGAAGCTTTCTTT
TRBV29-1	few	TRBJ2-5	TRBD1	CSLGTANQETQYF	TGCAGCCTGGGGACAGCCAACCAAGAGACCCAGTACTTC
TRBV20-1	.	TRBJ2-2	.	CSVSNHDTGELFF	TGCAGTGTCTCCAACCACGACACCGGGGAGCTGTTTTTT
TRBV25-1	.	TRBJ2-3	.	CAGSAGEGTQYF	TGTGCCGGCAGTGCAGGGGAGGGGACGCAGTATTTT
TRBV20-1	few	TRBJ2-6	.	CSARPPGQGLSGANVLTF	TGCAGTGCTAGACCCCCAGGTCAGGGCCTCTCTGGGGCCAACGTCCTGACTTTC
TRBV7-2	.	TRBJ2-4	.	CASSRGRQNIQYF	TGTGCCAGCAGCCGCGGACGCCAAAACATTCAGTACTTC
TRBV9	few	TRBJ2-3	TRBD2	CASSVGGLAGGRTDTQYF	TGTGCCAGCAGCGTCGGCGGACTAGCGGGGGGGCGGACAGATACGCAGTATTTT
TRBV10-3	.	TRBJ2-7	.	CAISESISAGRSYEQYF	TGCGCCATCAGTGAGTCCATTTCGGCAGGGCGCTCCTACGAGCAGTACTTC
TRBV10-3	.	TRBJ1-1	.	CATRMTENTEAFF	TGTGCCACCCGAATGACAGAGAACACTGAAGCTTTCTTT
TRBV21-1	few	TRBJ2-1	.	CASSKFLGRVNEQFF	TGTGCCAGCAGCAAATTCCTCGGCAGGGTGAATGAGCAGTTCTTC
TRBV3-1	.	TRBJ1-5	.	CASSSTDSRYSNQPQHF	TGTGCCAGCAGCTCTACGGACAGTCGATATAGCAATCAGCCCCAGCATTTT
TRBV28	once	TRBJ2-5	TRBD1	CACSLNRGYQETQYF	TGTGCCTGCAGTTTAAACAGGGGTTACCAAGAGACCCAGTACTTC
TRBV10-1	.	TRBJ2-2	.	CASSEVVANTGELFF	TGCGCCAGCAGTGAGGTGGTAGCGAACACCGGGGAGCTGTTTTTT
TRBV20-1	.	TRBJ1-1	.	CSARDGGSRKGGTEAFF	TGCAGTGCTAGAGATGGGGGTTCACGAAAGGGGGGCACTGAAGCTTTCTTT
TRBV20-1	once	TRBJ2-2	TRBD2	CSARDPRGGAVGELFF	TGCAGTGCTAGAGATCCCCGCGGGGGGGCCGTCGGGGAGCTGTTTTTT
TRBV12-3/TRBV12-4	.	TRBJ2-1	.	CASTEGIVSTIYYNEQFF	TGTGCCAGCACCGAGGGCATCGTGAGCACCATCTATTACAATGAGCAGTTCTTC
TRBV7-2	.	TRBJ2-3	.	CASRPDPGFTDTQYF	TGTGCCAGCAGACCGGACCCCGGCTTCACAGATACGCAGTATTTT
TRBV25-1	few	TRBJ2-6	.	CASRVDSPSGANVLTF	TGTGCCAGCAGGGTAGACAGCCCCTCTGGGGCCAACGTCCTGACTTTC
TRBV20-1	many	TRBJ1-2	.	CSARMGNYGYTF	TGCAGTGCTAGAATGGGAAACTATGGCTACACCTTC